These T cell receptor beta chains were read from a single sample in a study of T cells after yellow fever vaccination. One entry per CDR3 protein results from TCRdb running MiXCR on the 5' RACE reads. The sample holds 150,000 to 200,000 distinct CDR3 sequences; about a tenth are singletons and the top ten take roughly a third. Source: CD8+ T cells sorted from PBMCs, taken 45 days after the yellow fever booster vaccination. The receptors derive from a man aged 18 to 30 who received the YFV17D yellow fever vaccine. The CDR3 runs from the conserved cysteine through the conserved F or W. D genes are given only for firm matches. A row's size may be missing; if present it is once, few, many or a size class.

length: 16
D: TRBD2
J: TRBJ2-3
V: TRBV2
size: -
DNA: TGTGCCAGCAGAGACCTACTAGCGGGGGGCACAGATACGCAGTATTTT
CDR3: CASRDLLAGGTDTQYF

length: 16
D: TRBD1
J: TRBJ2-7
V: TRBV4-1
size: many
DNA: TGCGCCAGCAGCCCGACCACCGGGACAGGATACTACGAGCAGTACTTC
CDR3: CASSPTTGTGYYEQYF

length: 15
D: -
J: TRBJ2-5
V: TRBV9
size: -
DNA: TGTGCCAGCAGCAAAGAGGGACTTGTTCAAGAGACCCAGTACTTC
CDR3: CASSKEGLVQETQYF

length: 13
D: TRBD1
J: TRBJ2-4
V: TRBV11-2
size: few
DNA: TGTGCCAGCAACGGGGACAGGGTTGGGATTCAGTACTTC
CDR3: CASNGDRVGIQYF

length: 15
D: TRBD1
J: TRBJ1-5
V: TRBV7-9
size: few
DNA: TGTGCCAGCAGCAAAGGGACAGCTAGCAATCAGCCCCAGCATTTT
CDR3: CASSKGTASNQPQHF

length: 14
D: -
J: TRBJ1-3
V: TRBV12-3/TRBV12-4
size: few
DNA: TGTGCCAGCAGTCCACAGGAGTCTGGAAACACCATATATTTT
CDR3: CASSPQESGNTIYF

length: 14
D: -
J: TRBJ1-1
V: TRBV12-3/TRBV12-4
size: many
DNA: TGTGCCAGCAGTTTTTGGCGGGACGATGCTGAAGCTTTCTTT
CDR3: CASSFWRDDAEAFF

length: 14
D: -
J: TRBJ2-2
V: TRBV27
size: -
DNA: TGTGCCAGCAGTGTCGGACTCAACACCGGGGAGCTGTTTTTT
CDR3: CASSVGLNTGELFF

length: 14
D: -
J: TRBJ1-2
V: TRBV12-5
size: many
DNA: TGTGCTAGGGAAGACAGGCCCTGGGACTATGGCTACACCTTC
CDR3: CAREDRPWDYGYTF

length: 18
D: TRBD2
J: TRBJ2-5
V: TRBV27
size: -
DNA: TGTGCCAGCAGTTTCACAACGGGACTAGCGGGGGGACAAGAGACCCAGTACTTC
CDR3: CASSFTTGLAGGQETQYF

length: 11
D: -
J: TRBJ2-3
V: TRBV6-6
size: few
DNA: TGTGCCAGCAGGTGGACTGGCCCCAGTATTTTT
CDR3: CASRWTGPSIF

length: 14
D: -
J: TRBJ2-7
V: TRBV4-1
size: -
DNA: TGCGCCAGCAGCCAAGGACACGACTCCTACGAGCAGTACTTC
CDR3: CASSQGHDSYEQYF

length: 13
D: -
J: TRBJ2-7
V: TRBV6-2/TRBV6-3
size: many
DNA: TGTGCCAGCAGCTACAGCCTCTCCTACGAGCAGTACTTC
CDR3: CASSYSLSYEQYF

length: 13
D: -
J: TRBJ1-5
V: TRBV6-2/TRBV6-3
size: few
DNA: TGTGCCAGCAGCCAGACAGACAATCAGCCCCAGCATTTT
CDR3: CASSQTDNQPQHF

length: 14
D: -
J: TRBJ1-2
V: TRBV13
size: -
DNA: TGTGCCAGCAGCTTAGACCGGACGAACTATGGCTACACCTTC
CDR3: CASSLDRTNYGYTF

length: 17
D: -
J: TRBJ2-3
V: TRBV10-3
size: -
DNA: TGTGCCATCAGTGAGTCTTCGGGATGGGGAAGGACAGATACGCAGTATTTT
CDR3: CAISESSGWGRTDTQYF

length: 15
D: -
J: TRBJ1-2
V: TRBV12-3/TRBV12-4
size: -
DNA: TGTGCCAGCAGTTTAGCGCTCGTGGGGGGATATGGCTACACCTTC
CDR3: CASSLALVGGYGYTF

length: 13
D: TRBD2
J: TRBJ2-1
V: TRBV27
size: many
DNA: TGTGCCAGCAGTTTGCCGGGGGGCAATGAGCAGTTCTTC
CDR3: CASSLPGGNEQFF

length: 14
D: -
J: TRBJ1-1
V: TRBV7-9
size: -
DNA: TGTGCCAGCAGCTTAGTCAGTCGAAACACTGAAGCTTTCTTT
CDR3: CASSLVSRNTEAFF

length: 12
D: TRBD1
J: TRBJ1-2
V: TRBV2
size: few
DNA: TGTGCCAGCAGGCTCCCGGGACAGCTACTATCCTTC
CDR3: CASRLPGQLLSF

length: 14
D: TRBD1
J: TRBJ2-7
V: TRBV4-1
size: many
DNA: TGCGCCAGCAGCCCAGGGACAGGCAGCTACGAGCAGTACTTC
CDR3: CASSPGTGSYEQYF

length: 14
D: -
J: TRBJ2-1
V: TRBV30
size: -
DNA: TGTGCCTGGAGTGGGGTATCTTCCTACAATGAGCAGTTCTTC
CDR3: CAWSGVSSYNEQFF

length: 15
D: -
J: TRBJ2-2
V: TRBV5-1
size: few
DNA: TGCGCCAGCAGCTTCGGGCTAAAGAACACCGGGGAGCTGTTTTTT
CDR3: CASSFGLKNTGELFF

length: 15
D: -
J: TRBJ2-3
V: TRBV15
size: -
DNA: TGTGCCACCAGCAGAGGGGGGATCGGCACAGATACGCAGTATTTT
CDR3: CATSRGGIGTDTQYF

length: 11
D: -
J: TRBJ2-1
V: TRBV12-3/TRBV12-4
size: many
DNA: TGTGCCAGCAGTTTCCTTAATGAGCAGTTCTTC
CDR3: CASSFLNEQFF

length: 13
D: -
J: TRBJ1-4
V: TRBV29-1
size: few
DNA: TGCAGCGTTGATTCTCAGACGTCAGGGGAACTGTTTTTT
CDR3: CSVDSQTSGELFF

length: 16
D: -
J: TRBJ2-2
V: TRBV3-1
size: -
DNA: TGTGCCAGCAGCCAAGAGGAGCTAGTTCTAGCCGGGGAGCTGTTTTTT
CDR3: CASSQEELVLAGELFF